This T cell receptor (beta chain) was retrieved from a study of T-cell reconstitution after alpha-beta-depleted transplantation in children. Molecular barcoding with unique molecular identifiers was used for the TCRbeta library. TCRdb redid the calling of the PCR reads with MiXCR, one entry per CDR3 protein. The sample consists of hundreds of thousands of distinct CDR3 sequences, about 18% of them appearing once. Source: PBMCs from the stem cell graft donor, taken from the stem cell graft. The sequence was collected from a human donor who donated a stem cell graft to a child with acute lymphoblastic leukemia.

CDR3 protein: CASSSTVNTEAFF. CDR3 sequence (DNA): TGTGCCAGCAGTTCGACAGTGAACACTGAAGCTTTCTTT. The rearrangement uses TRBV27 and TRBJ1-1; D is possibly TRBD1 (5 bases). Germline CDR1 and CDR2: MNHEY and SMNVEV (reference sequence). The CDR3 runs to 13 residues. The V and J ends lost 4 bases and 0 bases respectively, with 6 bases between them.